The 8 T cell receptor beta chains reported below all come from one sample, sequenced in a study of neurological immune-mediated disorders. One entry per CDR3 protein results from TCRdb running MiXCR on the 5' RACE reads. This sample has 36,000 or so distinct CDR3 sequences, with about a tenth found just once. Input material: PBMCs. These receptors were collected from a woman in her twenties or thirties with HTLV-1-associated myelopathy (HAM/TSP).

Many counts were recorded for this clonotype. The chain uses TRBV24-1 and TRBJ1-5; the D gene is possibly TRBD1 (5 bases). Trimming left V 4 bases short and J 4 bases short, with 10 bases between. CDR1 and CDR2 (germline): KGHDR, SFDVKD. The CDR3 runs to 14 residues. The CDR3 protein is CATSDPHRNQPQHF. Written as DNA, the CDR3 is TGTGCCACCAGTGACCCACACAGGAATCAGCCCCAGCATTTT.

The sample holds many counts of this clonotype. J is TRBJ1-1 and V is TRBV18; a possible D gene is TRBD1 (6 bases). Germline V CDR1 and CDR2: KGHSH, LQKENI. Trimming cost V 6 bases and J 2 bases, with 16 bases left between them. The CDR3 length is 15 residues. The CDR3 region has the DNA TGTGCCAGCTCCCCTATGGGGGCCTCCAACACTGAAGCTTTCTTT. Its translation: CASSPMGASNTEAFF.

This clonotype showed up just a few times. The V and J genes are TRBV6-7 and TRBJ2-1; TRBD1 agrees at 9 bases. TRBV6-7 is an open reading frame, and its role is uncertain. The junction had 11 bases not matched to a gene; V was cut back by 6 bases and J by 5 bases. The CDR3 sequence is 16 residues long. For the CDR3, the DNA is TGTGCCAGCAGCACGCTCCGGACAGGGGATAACAATGAGCAGTTCTTC. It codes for CASSTLRTGDNNEQFF.

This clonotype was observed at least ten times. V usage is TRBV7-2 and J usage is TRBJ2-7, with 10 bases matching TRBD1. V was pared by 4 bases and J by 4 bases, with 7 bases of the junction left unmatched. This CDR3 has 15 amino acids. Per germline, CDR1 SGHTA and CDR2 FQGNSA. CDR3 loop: CASSSRGTGAYEQYF. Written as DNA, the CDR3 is TGTGCCAGCAGCTCTCGTGGGACAGGGGCATACGAGCAGTACTTC.

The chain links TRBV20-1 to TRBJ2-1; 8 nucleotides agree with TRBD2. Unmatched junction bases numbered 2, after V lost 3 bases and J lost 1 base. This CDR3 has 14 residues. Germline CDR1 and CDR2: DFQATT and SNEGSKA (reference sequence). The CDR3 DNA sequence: TGCAGTGCTAGTACGGGGGGGTCCTACAATGAGCAGTTCTTC. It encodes CSASTGGSYNEQFF.

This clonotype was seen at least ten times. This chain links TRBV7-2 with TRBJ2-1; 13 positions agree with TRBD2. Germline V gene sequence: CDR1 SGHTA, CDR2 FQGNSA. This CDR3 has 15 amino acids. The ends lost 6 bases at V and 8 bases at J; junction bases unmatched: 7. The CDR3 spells CASRYRTSGGDEQFF. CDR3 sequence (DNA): TGTGCCAGCAGATACCGGACTAGCGGGGGCGATGAGCAGTTCTTC.

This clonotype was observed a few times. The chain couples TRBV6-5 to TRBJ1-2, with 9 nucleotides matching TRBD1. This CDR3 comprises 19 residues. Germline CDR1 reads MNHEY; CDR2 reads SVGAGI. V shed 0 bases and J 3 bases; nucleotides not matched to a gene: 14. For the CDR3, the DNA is TGTGCCAGCAGTTACTCAGGCAGGGGACAGGGTAACCGACACTATGGCTACACCTTC. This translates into CASSYSGRGQGNRHYGYTF.

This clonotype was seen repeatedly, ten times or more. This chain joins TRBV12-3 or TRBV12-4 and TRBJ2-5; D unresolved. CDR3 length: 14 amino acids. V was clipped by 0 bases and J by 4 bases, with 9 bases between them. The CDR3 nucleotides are TGTGCCAGCAGTTTAGCGCTGGCAACAGAGACCCAGTACTTC. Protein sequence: CASSLALATETQYF.